This entry describes one TCR beta chain. This record belongs to a study of blood T cell repertoires in COVID-19. The assay was immunoSEQ multiplex PCR, and TCRdb's table has in-frame clones only and misses some. This sample carries 200,000 or so clones, 84% of them seen once, and the ten largest clones take 1.5% to 2%. The CDR3 has 16 residues. Germline CDR1 reads MNHEY; CDR2 reads SVGEGT. V was cut by 2 bases and J by 3 bases, with 16 bases left in between. The chain links TRBV6-2 or TRBV6-3 to TRBJ1-2; D possibly corresponds to TRBD1 (5 bases). Sequencing was performed on PBMCs or T cells enriched from blood (not recorded which). This TCR was recovered from a man in his sixties who had recovered from COVID-19. CDR3 bases: TGTGCCAGCAGTTACACGGACACGGGCTTCGACTATGGCTACACCTTC. Residues: CASSYTDTGFDYGYTF.